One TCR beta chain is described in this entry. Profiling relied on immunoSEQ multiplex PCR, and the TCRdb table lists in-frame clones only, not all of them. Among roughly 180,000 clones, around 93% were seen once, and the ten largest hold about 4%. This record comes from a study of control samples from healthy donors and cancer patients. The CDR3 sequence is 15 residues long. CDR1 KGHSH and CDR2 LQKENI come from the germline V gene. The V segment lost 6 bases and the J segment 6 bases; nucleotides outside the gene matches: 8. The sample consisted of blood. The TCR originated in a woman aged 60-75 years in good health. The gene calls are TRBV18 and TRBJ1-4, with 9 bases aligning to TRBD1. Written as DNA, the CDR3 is TGTGCCAGCTCTCCGGGACAGGGAGGTTATGAAAAACTGTTTTTT. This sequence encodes CASSPGQGGYEKLFF.